This entry lists 27 T cell receptor beta chains sequenced from one sample in a study of T cells in tuberculosis. Time point denoted: new active TB diagnosis, blood taken before or within 7 days of starting treatment. Clones were sequenced by immunoSEQ multiplex PCR, and TCRdb holds only the in-frame ones, with some missing. The profile shows roughly 35,000 clones, around 92% of them singletons. This specimen consisted of PBMCs, obtained at tuberculosis diagnosis. The origin of the receptors is an adult with tuberculosis. Some clones in this sample may be carry-over from other donors' samples.

In DNA, the CDR3 is TGCGCCAGCACCCCTCGGGGGATCGATTCACCCCTCCACTTT. Protein sequence: CASTPRGIDSPLHF. The rearrangement links TRBV10-2 to TRBJ1-6; tentative D call: TRBD1 (5 bases). V lost 7 bases and J 8 bases, leaving 15 bases between the germline ends. The CDR3 extends over 14 amino acids. Germline V gene data show CDR1 as WSHSY and CDR2 as SAAADI.

This clone was seen a single time. The rearrangement uses TRBV9 and TRBJ1-2; 8 bases agree with TRBD1. From germline, CDR1 is SGDLS and CDR2 YYNGEE. Trimming removed 0 bases from V and 1 base from J; junction bases left unmatched: 2. CDR3 length equals 15 residues. The CDR3 coding sequence is TGTGCCAGCAGCGTAGGGGGACAGGTTAACTATGGCTACACCTTC. The encoded protein is CASSVGGQVNYGYTF.

The sample holds one count of this clone. This chain uses TRBV15 with TRBJ2-7, with D possibly matching TRBD2 (6 bases). Trimming cost V 4 bases and J 0 bases, with 10 bases left between them. The CDR3 loop spans 14 amino acids. CDR1 and CDR2 (germline): LNHNV, YYDKDF (reference sequence). The CDR3 region is CATSTGGTSYEQYF. The CDR3 nucleotides read TGTGCCACCAGCACTGGGGGGACCTCCTACGAGCAGTACTTC. Filled out from reference TRBV15 and TRBJ2-7, the complete variable domain reads DAMVIQNPRYQVTQFGKPVTLSCSQTLNHNVMYWYQQKSSQAPKLLFHYYDKDFNNEADTPDNFQSRRPNTSFCFLDIRSPGLGDTAMYLCATSTGGTSYEQYFGPGTRLTVT.

Comment on this clone: The CDR3 ends on some other residue instead of the conserved phenylalanine or tryptophan, so this is likely a read error. The DNA is omitted, as the CDR3 cannot be located on it reliably, and the CDR3 follows TCRdb's listing. The CDR3 spells CASSQPETGDSPLG. The chain carries TRBV5-8 and TRBJ1-2; the table's D call, TRBD1, was not checked against the DNA. Germline V gene sequence: CDR1 SGHTS, CDR2 YDEGEE. The CDR3 is made up of 14 amino acids, end residues included.

This clone was seen a few times. This chain joins TRBV6-1 and TRBJ2-1; TRBD2 aligns across 8 bases. This CDR3 comprises 14 residues. Looked up from germline, CDR1 is MNHNS and CDR2 is SASEGT. The V gene end was trimmed by 6 bases and the J gene end by 1 base; junction bases not matched to a gene: 2. CDR3 residues: CASRAGGSYNEQFF. Here the CDR3 DNA reads TGTGCCAGCAGGGCGGGGGGTTCCTACAATGAGCAGTTCTTC.

This chain uses TRBV10-3 with TRBJ2-1; 15 positions match TRBD2. The germline V gene has CDR1 ENHRY and CDR2 SYGVKD. The J segment lost 6 bases and the V segment lost 11 bases, leaving 8 bases of the junction unmatched. The CDR3 has 15 amino acids. As DNA, the CDR3 is TGTGCCGCCCGGACTAGCGGGGGGGCCTTCAATGAGCAGTTCTTC. This codes for CAARTSGGAFNEQFF.

V gene TRBV5-1 combines with J gene TRBJ2-1, with a possible D match to TRBD2 (5 bases). The V gene's germline CDR1 is SGHRS and CDR2 YFSETQ. CDR3 size: 13 residues. V lost 4 bases and J 9 bases, leaving 14 bases between the germline ends. CDR3 in DNA: TGCGCCAGCAGCCGGGATTGGGCAGGTGAGCAGTTCTTC. Amino acid sequence: CASSRDWAGEQFF.

The V and J genes are TRBV19 and TRBJ2-7; maybe TRBD1 (5 bases). The CDR3 covers 13 residues. Deletions cut 4 bases from V and 4 bases from J, with 11 bases between. CDR1 and CDR2 (germline): LNHDA, SQIVND (reference sequence). As DNA, the CDR3 is TGTGCCAGTAGTACCGGCAGGGTTTACGAGCAGTACTTC. It specifies CASSTGRVYEQYF. Full variable domain (remainder filled in from reference TRBV19 and TRBJ2-7): DGGITQSPKYLFRKEGQNVTLSCEQNLNHDAMYWYRQDPGQGLRLIYYSQIVNDFQKGDIAEGYSVSREKKESFPLTVTSAQKNPTAFYLCASSTGRVYEQYFGPGTRLTVT.

The chain couples TRBV9 to TRBJ1-1, with 8 bases matching TRBD1. The CDR3 is 15 amino acids. J lost 1 base, V lost 3 bases, and 5 bases had no gene match. Germline V gene data show CDR1 as SGDLS and CDR2 as YYNGEE. CDR3 nucleotide sequence: TGTGCCAGCAGCGCGCGGGGACAGGCGAACACTGAAGCTTTCTTT. Translated: CASSARGQANTEAFF.

The V gene is TRBV19, the J gene TRBJ2-3; 15 nucleotides line up with TRBD2. This CDR3 has 17 residues. Trimming removed 6 bases from V and 8 bases from J; junction bases left unmatched: 12. Per germline, CDR1 LNHDA and CDR2 SQIVND (reference sequence). In DNA, the CDR3 is TGTGCCAGTAGCCGGACTAGCGGGGGGGCCACGTGGAGTACGCAGTATTTT. Its protein is CASSRTSGGATWSTQYF. The full variable domain, completed using reference TRBV19 and TRBJ2-3, is DGGITQSPKYLFRKEGQNVTLSCEQNLNHDAMYWYRQDPGQGLRLIYYSQIVNDFQKGDIAEGYSVSREKKESFPLTVTSAQKNPTAFYLCASSRTSGGATWSTQYFGPGTRLTVL.

J is TRBJ2-7 and V is TRBV5-1; TRBD1 matches at 7 bases. V was clipped by 5 bases and J by 2 bases; unmatched bases: 7. The CDR3 contains 14 residues. CDR1 is SGHRS and CDR2 is YFSETQ in the germline V gene. DNA of the CDR3: TGCGCCAGCAGACATCCGGGACAGACCTACGAGCAGTACTTC. Translated: CASRHPGQTYEQYF. The full variable domain, rest sourced from reference TRBV5-1 and TRBJ2-7, is KAGVTQTPRYLIKTRGQQVTLSCSPISGHRSVSWYQQTPGQGLQFLFEYFSETQRNKGNFPGRFSGRQFSNSRSEMNVSTLELGDSALYLCASRHPGQTYEQYFGPGTRLTVT.

This chain connects TRBV10-3 to TRBJ1-5; a possible D gene is TRBD1 (5 bases). Germline loops: CDR1 ENHRY, CDR2 SYGVKD. V lost 6 bases and J lost 5, with 11 bases in between. The CDR3 totals 13 residues. The chain's CDR3 is CAIRAREDQPQHF. CDR3 in DNA: TGTGCCATCAGGGCCAGGGAGGATCAGCCCCAGCATTTT.

V gene TRBV27 combines with J gene TRBJ2-7; no definite D call. The CDR3 is made up of 15 amino acids. Germline V CDR1 and CDR2: MNHEY, SMNVEV (reference sequence). The V end lost 3 bases, the J end lost 4 bases, and 16 bases lay between the germline ends. The chain's CDR3 is CASSFGPPNQYEQYF. In nucleotides, the CDR3 is TGTGCCAGCAGTTTTGGCCCGCCAAATCAATACGAGCAGTACTTC.

V and J are TRBV19 and TRBJ2-7; 9 nucleotides line up with TRBD1. Germline V lookup: CDR1 LNHDA, CDR2 SQIVND (reference sequence). J was trimmed by 2 bases and V by 4 bases; bases with no gene match: 6. This CDR3 is 15 amino acids long. This CDR3 is CASSTYRGLAYEQYF. CDR3 bases: TGTGCCAGTAGTACCTACAGGGGGCTAGCCTACGAGCAGTACTTC.

This chain uses TRBV7-2 with TRBJ2-2; tentatively, D is TRBD2 (5 bases). Germline V gene lookup returns CDR1 SGHTA and CDR2 FQGNSA. This CDR3 has 15 residues. The V and J ends lost 0 bases and 7 bases respectively, with 12 bases between them. CDR3 in DNA: TGTGCCAGCAGCTTAGCTTCGGGGTCGCTCGGGGAGCTGTTTTTT. Amino acids: CASSLASGSLGELFF.

V usage is TRBV2 and J usage is TRBJ2-2, with no clear D. The CDR3 covers 15 residues. V lost 7 bases to trimming and J lost 0 bases, with 12 bases between them. Germline lookup yields CDR1 SNHLY and CDR2 FYNNEI. Here the CDR3 DNA reads TGTGCCAGCACCCTATCACGCGCGAACACCGGGGAGCTGTTTTTT. Its translation: CASTLSRANTGELFF.

This clone appeared once. The rearrangement links TRBV10-3 to TRBJ2-7; D might be TRBD1 (5 bases). The CDR3 loop spans 17 amino acids. The germline V and J ends were trimmed by 4 bases and 4 bases, with 23 bases remaining between them. CDR1 and CDR2 (germline): ENHRY, SYGVKD. The CDR3 here is CAISAGRAQSLRYEQYF. As DNA, the CDR3 is TGTGCCATCAGTGCGGGCAGGGCCCAATCGTTAAGATACGAGCAGTACTTC.

The rearrangement uses TRBV19 and TRBJ2-2, with 9 bases lining up with TRBD1. The V gene's germline CDR1 is LNHDA and CDR2 SQIVND (reference sequence). The CDR3 covers 21 residues. After removal of 4 bases from V and 4 bases from J, the junction contained 22 bases not matched to a gene. CDR3 protein: CASSSIRWDRASDRSTGELFF. Written as DNA, the CDR3 is TGTGCCAGTAGTAGTATCCGTTGGGACAGGGCCTCCGATCGAAGCACCGGGGAGCTGTTTTTT.

The DNA for the CDR3 is TGCAGCGTTGAAGAGGGCTGGACTAGCGTAGATACGCAGTATTTT. Amino acid sequence: CSVEEGWTSVDTQYF. The genes are TRBV29-1 and TRBJ2-3; 9 bases are a match to TRBD2. V lost 0 bases, J lost 5 bases, and 6 bases stayed unmatched. CDR1 is SQVTM and CDR2 is ANQGSEA in the germline V gene. The CDR3 contains 15 residues.

J is TRBJ1-2 and V is TRBV6-5; 8 nucleotides align to TRBD1. The CDR3 is made up of 14 amino acids. The trim removed 0 bases at V and 8 bases at J, leaving 5 bases unmatched. CDR1 and CDR2 (germline): MNHEY, SVGAGI. CDR3 DNA: TGTGCCAGCAGTTACTCCTGGACAGGGAGGGGCTACACCTTC. This translates into CASSYSWTGRGYTF.

J is TRBJ1-1 and V is TRBV19; 11 nucleotides align to TRBD1. CDR1 is LNHDA and CDR2 is SQIVND in the germline V gene (reference sequence). This CDR3 is built from 13 residues. Losses at the gene ends were 8 bases for V and 4 bases for J; bases not matched to a gene: 3. The CDR3 coding sequence is TGTGCCAGTGGACAGGGGGCGGTCACTGAAGCTTTCTTT. Encoded protein: CASGQGAVTEAFF.

V is TRBV10-3 and J is TRBJ2-5; TRBD1 matches 8 bases. The length of the CDR3 is 15 residues. Germline V gene data show CDR1 as ENHRY and CDR2 as SYGVKD. The junction had 2 bases not matched to a gene; V was cut back by 2 bases and J by 0 bases. CDR3 loop: CAISEQGAHQETQYF. The CDR3, as DNA: TGTGCCATCAGTGAGCAGGGGGCCCACCAAGAGACCCAGTACTTC.

The gene calls are TRBV4-1 and TRBJ2-7; no reliable D call. The CDR3 has 13 residues. Germline assignment: CDR1 MGHRA and CDR2 YSYEKL. V lost 1 base and J 3 bases, leaving 7 bases between the germline ends. CDR3 loop: CASSQVRGYEQYF. The CDR3 DNA follows: TGCGCCAGCAGCCAAGTGAGAGGCTACGAGCAGTACTTC.

CDR3 amino acids: CASSLRDWGTEAFF. The CDR3 region has the DNA TGTGCCAGCAGTTTGAGGGACTGGGGCACTGAAGCTTTCTTT. The V and J genes are TRBV6-5 and TRBJ1-1; TRBD1 might be the D (5 bases). Deletions cut 4 bases from V and 4 bases from J, with 13 bases between. The germline gives CDR1 MNHEY, CDR2 SVGAGI. This CDR3 has 14 residues.

The chain employs TRBV19 and TRBJ2-7; the D gene is possibly TRBD1 (6 bases). V was trimmed by 3 bases and J by 4 bases, leaving 13 bases between them. This CDR3 contains 14 residues. From germline, CDR1 is LNHDA and CDR2 SQIVND (reference sequence). The CDR3 region has the DNA TGTGCCAGTAGTATGGCAGGGGCGCCATACGAGCAGTACTTC. Amino acid sequence: CASSMAGAPYEQYF.

The chain is built from TRBV5-4 and TRBJ2-7, with TRBD1 identical over 8 bases. The germline V gene encodes CDR1 SGHNT and CDR2 YYREEE (reference sequence). Germline trimming cut 2 bases from V and 4 bases from J; bases unmatched to any gene: 5. The CDR3 length is 14 residues. The CDR3 bases are TGTGCCAGCAGCTTAGGGACAGGTTGGTACGAGCAGTACTTC. Translating gives CASSLGTGWYEQYF.

This clone was seen just once. The chain recombines TRBV2 with TRBJ1-4; D remains unclear. The germline V gene encodes CDR1 SNHLY and CDR2 FYNNEI. The CDR3 is made up of 14 amino acids. Trimming pared 3 bases from V and 5 bases from J, leaving 10 bases between. This CDR3 is CASSERAYNEKLFF. CDR3 bases: TGTGCCAGCAGTGAGAGGGCATACAATGAAAAACTGTTTTTT.